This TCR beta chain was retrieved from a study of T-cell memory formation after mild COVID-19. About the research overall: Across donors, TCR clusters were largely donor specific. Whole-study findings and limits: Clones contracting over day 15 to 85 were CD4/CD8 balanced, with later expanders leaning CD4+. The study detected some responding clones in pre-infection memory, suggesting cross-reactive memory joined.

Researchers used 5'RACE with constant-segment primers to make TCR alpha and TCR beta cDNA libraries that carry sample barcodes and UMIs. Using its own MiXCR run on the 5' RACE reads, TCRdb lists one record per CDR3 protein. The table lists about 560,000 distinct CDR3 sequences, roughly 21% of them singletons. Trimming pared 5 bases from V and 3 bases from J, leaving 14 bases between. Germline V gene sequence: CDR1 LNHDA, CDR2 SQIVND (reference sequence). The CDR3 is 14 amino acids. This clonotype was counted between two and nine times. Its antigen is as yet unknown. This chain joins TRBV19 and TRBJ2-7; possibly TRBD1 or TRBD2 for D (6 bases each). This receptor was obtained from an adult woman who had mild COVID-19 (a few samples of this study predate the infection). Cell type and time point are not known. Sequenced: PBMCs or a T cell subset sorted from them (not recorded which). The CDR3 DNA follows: TGTGCCAGTAGTGCCGAGGGGGGTCTCTACGAGCAGTACTTC. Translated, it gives CASSAEGGLYEQYF.